Listed here are 20 T cell receptor beta chains from one sample, sequenced in a study of identical twins. MiXCR, run by TCRdb on the 5' RACE reads, gives a single entry per CDR3 protein. Among hundreds of thousands of distinct CDR3 sequences listed, roughly an eighth were seen once. This sample was also put to use in a study of yellow fever vaccine responses in identical twins.

Sequencing input: PBMCs. Receptors were obtained from a woman aged 18-29 years in good health.

The chain employs TRBV5-1 and TRBJ2-3, with D perhaps TRBD2 (6 bases). Germline lookup yields CDR1 SGHRS and CDR2 YFSETQ. V was clipped by 4 bases and J by 3 bases, with 12 bases between them. The CDR3 consists of 14 residues. Written as DNA, the CDR3 is TGCGCCAGCAGCCCAGGGAGGACTACAGATACGCAGTATTTT. Translation gives CASSPGRTTDTQYF.

The J gene is TRBJ2-7, the V gene TRBV2, with a tentative D call TRBD2 (5 bases). CDR1 is SNHLY and CDR2 is FYNNEI in the germline V gene. This CDR3 spans 14 amino acids. Trimming removed 4 bases at V and 4 bases at J, with 14 bases between. This CDR3 reads CASSVERTSYEQYF. CDR3 nucleotides: TGTGCCAGCAGTGTAGAACGGACTTCTTACGAGCAGTACTTC. Supplemented by reference TRBV2 and TRBJ2-7, the full variable domain reads EPEVTQTPSHQVTQMGQEVILRCVPISNHLYFYWYRQILGQKVEFLVSFYNNEISEKSEIFDDQFSVERPDGSNFTLKIRSTKLEDSAMYFCASSVERTSYEQYFGPGTRLTVT.

This clonotype was recorded many times. V is TRBV24-1 and J is TRBJ2-2; possible D gene TRBD1, 6 bases. CDR3 length: 17 residues. Germline V gene lookup returns CDR1 KGHDR and CDR2 SFDVKD. With 3 bases removed from V and 2 bases from J, the gap between germline ends came to 15 bases. The DNA for the CDR3 is TGTGCCACCAGTGATAGTATCCGGGACACTAACACCGGGGAGCTGTTTTTT. This gives the protein CATSDSIRDTNTGELFF.

This clonotype occurred a few times. The chain carries TRBV9 and TRBJ1-1; the D is unclear. The V end lost 0 bases, the J end lost 3 bases, and 12 bases lay between the germline ends. CDR3 length equals 15 residues. Germline values: CDR1 SGDLS, CDR2 YYNGEE. The CDR3 region is CASSVDGVGYTEAFF. Here the CDR3 DNA reads TGTGCCAGCAGCGTAGATGGCGTTGGGTACACTGAAGCTTTCTTT.

This clonotype came up a few times. CDR3 in DNA: TGTGCCAGCAGCCAAGGGTGGGGGGGGGCCCCAACAGATACGCAGTATTTT. This translates into CASSQGWGGAPTDTQYF. V is TRBV3-1 and J is TRBJ2-3, with D possibly being TRBD2 (7 bases). V was clipped by 1 base and J by 3 bases, with 17 bases between them. Germline assignment: CDR1 LGHDT and CDR2 YNNKEL (reference sequence). The CDR3 is made up of 17 amino acids.

In this sample, this clonotype turned up a few times. The chain has TRBV11-2 and TRBJ1-2, with D possibly being TRBD1 (6 bases). There are 12 residues in the CDR3. Looked up from germline, CDR1 is SGHAT and CDR2 is FQNNGV. Trimming removed 2 bases from V and 7 bases from J, with 8 bases in between. CDR3 bases: TGTGCCAGCAGCTTATTGACAGGTGGCTACACCTTC. Translating it yields CASSLLTGGYTF.

This clonotype was picked up a small number of times. The chain carries TRBV27 and TRBJ1-5; perhaps TRBD1 as D (5 bases). CDR3 size: 15 residues. V was trimmed by 2 bases and J by 3 bases, leaving 11 bases between them. The germline CDR1 and CDR2 sequences are MNHEY and SMNVEV (reference sequence). The CDR3 loop is CASSLMGTPNQPQHF. CDR3 coding DNA: TGTGCCAGCAGTTTAATGGGGACTCCCAATCAGCCCCAGCATTTT.

This clonotype was seen a handful of times. The J gene is TRBJ1-5, the V gene TRBV24-1; D not certain. Trimming pared 4 bases from V and 4 bases from J, leaving 4 bases between. This CDR3 is built from 12 residues. Per germline, CDR1 KGHDR and CDR2 SFDVKD. CDR3 nucleotides: TGTGCCACCAGTGAGCCGAATCAGCCCCAGCATTTT. The encoded protein is CATSEPNQPQHF.

In its sample, this clonotype was seen a few times. This rearrangement joins TRBV5-1 to TRBJ2-3, with D perhaps matching TRBD2 (7 bases). The CDR3 has 18 amino acids. Germline V gene sequence: CDR1 SGHRS, CDR2 YFSETQ. The germline V and J ends were trimmed by 0 bases and 2 bases, with 19 bases remaining between them. The CDR3 DNA is TGCGCCAGCAGCTTGGGTGGAGGGGGGGCTACGCTCACAGATACGCAGTATTTT. Its protein is CASSLGGGGATLTDTQYF.

This clonotype was observed a handful of times. V is TRBV6-1 and J is TRBJ2-2; D call uncertain. CDR1 MNHNS and CDR2 SASEGT come from the germline V gene. The CDR3 is made up of 15 amino acids. Trimming shortened V by 4 bases and J by 4 bases, and 13 bases separated the two germline ends. CDR3 bases: TGTGCCAGCAGTGGCACGAAGGATTTCACCGGGGAGCTGTTTTTT. Amino acid sequence: CASSGTKDFTGELFF.

This clonotype has just a few counts. This chain connects TRBV2 to TRBJ2-7, with D possibly called TRBD1 or TRBD2 (6 bases each). Per the germline V gene, CDR1 is SNHLY and CDR2 is FYNNEI. This CDR3 has 14 amino acids. Trimming took off 3 bases at V and 4 bases at J, with 13 bases between the two ends. The CDR3 region is CASSDRGLSYEQYV. The CDR3, as DNA: TGTGCCAGCAGTGATCGGGGGCTGTCTTACGAGCAGTACGTC.

V gene TRBV9 combines with J gene TRBJ2-7, with TRBD2 as a possible D gene (6 bases). V was clipped by 4 bases and J by 6 bases, with 14 bases between them. This CDR3 contains 13 residues. Germline assignment: CDR1 SGDLS and CDR2 YYNGEE. CDR3 residues: CASSTGGVGEQYF. CDR3 sequence (DNA): TGTGCCAGCAGCACCGGGGGAGTGGGCGAGCAGTACTTC.

This clonotype showed up just a few times. The rearrangement links TRBV4-2 to TRBJ2-5; D is undetermined. Trimming stripped 0 bases from V and 6 bases from J, with 8 bases between. The CDR3 is 13 amino acids. Germline-derived CDR1 and CDR2 are LGHNA and YNFKEQ. CDR3 in amino acids: CASSQDSEKTQYF. The CDR3 DNA sequence: TGTGCCAGCAGCCAAGATTCCGAAAAGACCCAGTACTTC.

This clonotype was detected only a few times. The chain joins TRBV3-1 to TRBJ2-5, with D possibly called TRBD1 or TRBD2 (5 bases each). The CDR3 is made up of 17 amino acids. Trimming shortened V by 0 bases and J by 5 bases, and 19 bases separated the two germline ends. Germline V gene sequence: CDR1 LGHDT, CDR2 YNNKEL (reference sequence). CDR3 nucleotide sequence: TGTGCCAGCAGCCAAGATTACGGGGCCACCAATGGTGAGACCCAGTACTTC. As protein: CASSQDYGATNGETQYF.

This clonotype came up a few times. The chain uses TRBV6-5 and TRBJ1-2; tentative D call: TRBD1 (6 bases). CDR3 length: 15 amino acids. Trimming removed 2 bases at V and 5 bases at J, with 15 bases between. The V gene's germline CDR1 is MNHEY and CDR2 SVGAGI. CDR3: CASSYTGTTTYGYTF. DNA of the CDR3: TGTGCCAGCAGTTACACCGGGACAACAACATATGGCTACACCTTC.

A few counts support this clonotype. The chain couples TRBV5-1 to TRBJ2-2; 7 bases fit TRBD2. The CDR3 is 14 residues long. The germline CDR1 and CDR2 sequences are SGHRS and YFSETQ. Trimming took 7 bases from V and 0 from J; bases not matched to a gene: 3. As DNA, the CDR3 is TGCGCCAGCGGGGGGGGATCGAACACCGGGGAGCTGTTTTTT. Protein product: CASGGGSNTGELFF.

The chain uses TRBV12-3 or TRBV12-4 and TRBJ1-5; D is unclear. The CDR3 length is 14 residues. V was trimmed by 5 bases and J by 7 bases, leaving 15 bases between them. The CDR3 DNA follows: TGTGCCAGCAGTATCGGCGGTTTCGCCCAGCCCCAGCATTTT. This codes for CASSIGGFAQPQHF.

This clonotype was found many times. CDR3 DNA: TGCAGCGTTGTGAGTCAGGGTCAGGTGAACATTCAGTACTTC. Translating it yields CSVVSQGQVNIQYF. The V call is TRBV29-1, the J call TRBJ2-4, with a weak D call TRBD1 (5 bases). V dropped 4 bases and J dropped 7 bases, with 17 bases sitting between them. Germline CDR1 is SQVTM and CDR2 is ANQGSEA. The CDR3 is 14 residues long.

On this clonotype: A single base separates this from a much larger clone, so it may be a read error. Here the CDR3 DNA reads TGTGCCAGCAGCCACGGGACGGTGAACACTGAAGCTTTCTTT. Protein: CASSHGTVNTEAFF. This sequence joins TRBV3-1 and TRBJ1-1, with D maybe TRBD1 (5 bases). The CDR3 runs 14 residues. From germline, CDR1 is LGHDT and CDR2 YNNKEL (reference sequence). V lost 3 bases and J lost 0, with 8 bases in between.

The chain uses TRBV10-3 and TRBJ2-3, with 10 positions matching TRBD2. This CDR3 contains 15 residues. The ends lost 8 bases at V and 0 bases at J; junction bases unmatched: 5. Germline V gene data show CDR1 as ENHRY and CDR2 as SYGVKD. CDR3 residues: CAIYSGGTSTDTQYF. In nucleotides, the CDR3 is TGTGCCATCTATAGCGGGGGGACTAGCACAGATACGCAGTATTTT.